Presented here are 30 T cell receptor beta chains from one specimen sequenced in a study of shared clonotypes between healthy human individuals. Assay: immunoSEQ multiplex PCR; the TCRdb copy retains only in-frame clones and omits some. Of millions of clones in the sample, roughly 91% were seen once. CD45RO-negative, CCR7-positively selected cells formed the naive CD8 fraction, excluding terminally differentiated effector memory CD45RA+ cells. Sequenced material: naive CD8+ T cells from PBMCs. Receptors were obtained from a man aged 18 to 30 in good health. Some clones in this sample may be carry-over from other donors' samples.

The chain couples TRBV30 to TRBJ1-1; a possible D gene is TRBD1 (6 bases). The V gene's germline CDR1 is GTSNPN and CDR2 SVGIG (reference sequence). This CDR3 region has 14 residues. The DNA for the CDR3 is TGTGCTAACAGGGTAAAAGGAAGGAACACTGAAGCTTTCTTT. This encodes CANRVKGRNTEAFF.

The J gene is TRBJ2-7, the V gene TRBV7-6; TRBD2 matches at 8 bases. Germline V gene data show CDR1 as SGHVS and CDR2 as FNYEAQ. V was clipped by 4 bases and J by 2 bases; unmatched bases: 4. The CDR3 is 14 amino acids. CDR3 in amino acids: CASSWTSQPYEQYF. The CDR3 DNA reads as TGTGCCAGCAGCTGGACTAGCCAACCCTACGAGCAGTACTTC.

The chain uses TRBV27 and TRBJ2-1; 8 nucleotides match TRBD2. The CDR3 loop spans 17 amino acids. The V gene's germline CDR1 is MNHEY and CDR2 SMNVEV (reference sequence). V was pared by 6 bases and J by 4 bases, with 14 bases of the junction left unmatched. In nucleotides, the CDR3 is TGTGCCAGCAGCCTTACCGATCTAGCGGGCATTTACAATGAGCAGTTCTTC. This codes for CASSLTDLAGIYNEQFF.

CDR3 residues: CASSYQAGRGSYNEQFF. The CDR3 nucleotides read TGTGCCAGCAGCTACCAGGCCGGCAGGGGGTCCTACAATGAGCAGTTCTTC. The chain combines TRBV11-3 with TRBJ2-1, with 7 bases that match TRBD1. The CDR3 covers 17 residues. Trimming at V came to 4 bases and at J to 1 base, leaving 10 bases not matched to a gene. The germline V gene has CDR1 SGHNT and CDR2 YENEEA.

The chain combines TRBV7-2 with TRBJ2-1; TRBD2 matches 9 bases. The V gene end was trimmed by 5 bases and the J gene end by 4 bases; junction bases not matched to a gene: 6. This CDR3 has 15 amino acids. Germline loops: CDR1 SGHTA, CDR2 FQGNSA. This chain's CDR3 is CASSTSGSRYNEQFF. CDR3 bases: TGTGCCAGCAGCACTAGCGGGTCAAGATACAATGAGCAGTTCTTC.

This clone was counted a single time. V is TRBV6-6 and J is TRBJ1-5, with D unclear. CDR3 length equals 14 residues. Deletions cut 0 bases from V and 7 bases from J, with 10 bases between. CDR1 is MNHNY and CDR2 is SVGAGI in the germline V gene (reference sequence). For the CDR3, the DNA is TGTGCCAGCAGTTACTCTTCGGTGTGGCAGCCCCAGCATTTT. Translating gives CASSYSSVWQPQHF.

The gene calls are TRBV28 and TRBJ2-7, with a possible D match to TRBD2 (5 bases). V was shortened by 6 bases and J by 0 bases, with 24 bases between the two germline ends. The CDR3 runs to 18 residues. CDR1 and CDR2 (germline): MDHEN, SYDVKM. CDR3 in DNA: TGTGCCAGCAGCTTAGCGCGAGTCGCTCCCCTGAGCTCCTACGAGCAGTACTTC. Its protein product is CASSLARVAPLSSYEQYF. Together with reference TRBV28 and TRBJ2-7, the CDR3 gives the full variable domain: DVKVTQSSRYLVKRTGEKVFLECVQDMDHENMFWYRQDPGLGLRLIYFSYDVKMKEKGDIPEGYSVSREKKERFSLILESASTNQTSMYLCASSLARVAPLSSYEQYFGPGTRLTVT.

The CDR3 DNA reads TGTGCCTGGAGTGCCGGAGGGGCTGAAGCTTTCTTT. Amino acid sequence: CAWSAGGAEAFF. The V gene is TRBV30, the J gene TRBJ1-1; a possible D gene is TRBD1 (5 bases). V was clipped by 1 base and J by 6 bases, with 9 bases between them. Germline assignment: CDR1 GTSNPN and CDR2 SVGIG (reference sequence). The CDR3 is 12 amino acids.

The chain is built from TRBV5-1 and TRBJ1-2; 9 nucleotides match TRBD1. From germline, CDR1 is SGHRS and CDR2 YFSETQ. V lost 1 base and J lost 8; bases outside the gene matches: 24. The CDR3 is 20 amino acids. CDR3 nucleotides: TGCGCCAGCAGCTTGCTCCCCCCGGGACAGGGCGATCCTCCGGAGGAGGGCTACACCTTC. This sequence encodes CASSLLPPGQGDPPEEGYTF.

The J gene is TRBJ2-7, the V gene TRBV4-1; TRBD2 aligns across 7 bases. The CDR3 is 17 residues long. CDR1 and CDR2 from the germline V gene are MGHRA and YSYEKL. The trim removed 0 bases at V and 5 bases at J, leaving 13 bases unmatched. CDR3 sequence (DNA): TGCGCCAGCAGCCAAGATAGAGGGGAGGGGAGACGGCACGAGCAGTACTTC. The encoded protein is CASSQDRGEGRRHEQYF.

This clone was seen a single time. This chain joins TRBV9 and TRBJ2-7, with D possibly being TRBD1 (6 bases). The CDR3 loop spans 13 amino acids. Germline CDR1 and CDR2: SGDLS and YYNGEE. V lost 2 bases and J 3 bases, leaving 9 bases between the germline ends. CDR3 region: CASSVDSNYEQYF. DNA of the CDR3: TGTGCCAGCAGCGTGGACAGTAACTACGAGCAGTACTTC.

This clone was seen a single time. This chain uses TRBV27 with TRBJ1-2; 7 positions match TRBD1. CDR3 length: 17 amino acids. Germline-derived CDR1 and CDR2 are MNHEY and SMNVEV (reference sequence). V gave up 5 bases and J gave up 5 bases; unmatched junction bases: 17. CDR3 nucleotides: TGTGCCAGCAGTCCAATATCCACCCAGGGGGATTGGTATGGCTACACCTTC. Amino acid sequence: CASSPISTQGDWYGYTF.

The genes are TRBV18 and TRBJ2-3; the D gene is possibly TRBD1 (5 bases). The CDR3 consists of 18 residues. From germline, CDR1 is KGHSH and CDR2 LQKENI. Trimming stripped 0 bases from V and 3 bases from J, with 19 bases between. The chain's CDR3 is CASSPPKGVDPTTDTQYF. DNA for the CDR3: TGTGCCAGCTCACCACCGAAAGGGGTGGACCCGACAACAGATACGCAGTATTTT.

The chain uses TRBV5-6 and TRBJ1-3; D might be TRBD1 (6 bases). The germline CDR1 and CDR2 sequences are SGHDT and YYEEEE. CDR3 size: 15 residues. The V end lost 1 base, the J end lost 2 bases, and 10 bases lay between the germline ends. For the CDR3, the DNA is TGTGCCAGCAGCTTGTCCCCAGGGGCTGGAAACACCATATATTTT. It encodes CASSLSPGAGNTIYF.

This chain uses TRBV18 with TRBJ1-3; 7 bases line up with TRBD1. Germline V lookup: CDR1 KGHSH, CDR2 LQKENI. There are 13 residues in the CDR3. After removal of 8 bases from V and 2 bases from J, the junction contained 3 bases not matched to a gene. CDR3 in amino acids: CASRTGAGNTIYF. For the CDR3, the DNA is TGTGCCAGCCGGACAGGAGCTGGAAACACCATATATTTT.

The chain couples TRBV7-3 to TRBJ2-1, with D perhaps being TRBD1 or TRBD2 (5 bases each). Germline V gene sequence: CDR1 SGHTA, CDR2 FQGTGA. CDR3 length equals 16 residues. V was cut by 0 bases and J by 4 bases, with 13 bases left in between. The CDR3 region has the DNA TGTGCCAGCAGCTTAACGGGGCGGGCCTCATACAATGAGCAGTTCTTC. Translating it yields CASSLTGRASYNEQFF. The full variable domain, completed using reference TRBV7-3 and TRBJ2-1, is GAGVSQTPSNKVTEKGKYVELRCDPISGHTALYWYRQSLGQGPEFLIYFQGTGAADDSGLPNDRFFAVRPEGSVSTLKIQRTERGDSAVYLCASSLTGRASYNEQFFGPGTRLTVL.

The genes are TRBV7-9 and TRBJ2-7; the match to TRBD2 covers 9 bases. CDR1 is SEHNR and CDR2 is FQNEAQ in the germline V gene (reference sequence). V gave up 2 bases and J gave up 1 base; unmatched junction bases: 6. The CDR3 is 16 residues long. CDR3 residues: CASSLIAGEGSYEQYF. In DNA form, the CDR3 reads TGTGCCAGCAGCTTAATAGCGGGAGAAGGGTCCTACGAGCAGTACTTC.

The genes are TRBV2 and TRBJ2-7; 7 bases are shared with TRBD1. Germline assignment: CDR1 SNHLY and CDR2 FYNNEI. The CDR3 extends over 13 amino acids. J gave up 5 bases and V 6 bases, and 7 bases lay outside the gene matches. CDR3 in DNA: TGTGCCAGCAGGGGTGACAGGGCGGACGAGCAGTACTTC. It is translated as CASRGDRADEQYF.

V usage is TRBV28 and J usage is TRBJ2-7; D may be TRBD2 (5 bases). Germline V gene sequence: CDR1 MDHEN, CDR2 SYDVKM. This CDR3 is 21 amino acids long. Trimming removed 5 bases at V and 2 bases at J, with 34 bases between. Here the CDR3 reads CASSTATLVDPAREEAYEQYF. The CDR3 DNA follows: TGTGCCAGCAGTACGGCCACTCTTGTGGACCCGGCTCGGGAAGAAGCCTACGAGCAGTACTTC.

This clone turned up a few times. The rearrangement joins TRBV2 to TRBJ1-1; TRBD1 might be the D (6 bases). This CDR3 has 10 amino acids. V lost 4 bases and J 11 bases, leaving 8 bases between the germline ends. CDR1 and CDR2 (germline): SNHLY, FYNNEI. CDR3 residues: CASSGRGAFF. For the CDR3, the DNA is TGTGCCAGCAGTGGTAGGGGGGCTTTCTTT.

This chain's CDR3 is CASREPGGRGLWGYTF. The DNA of the CDR3 is TGTGCCAGCAGGGAACCCGGCGGCCGGGGATTGTGGGGCTACACCTTC. The chain links TRBV2 to TRBJ1-2; D is unclear. Trimming stripped 6 bases from V and 8 bases from J, with 25 bases between. Per the germline V gene, CDR1 is SNHLY and CDR2 is FYNNEI. This CDR3 is 16 amino acids long.

The J gene is TRBJ2-1, the V gene TRBV5-1; TRBD2 matches 8 bases. Germline V gives CDR1 SGHRS, CDR2 YFSETQ. V was pared by 1 base and J by 2 bases, with 5 bases of the junction left unmatched. CDR3 length equals 16 residues. The CDR3 spells CASSLPGGGTYNEQFF. The CDR3 region has the DNA TGCGCCAGCAGCTTGCCCGGGGGGGGCACCTACAATGAGCAGTTCTTC.

V gene TRBV28 combines with J gene TRBJ2-7; D is tentatively TRBD1 or TRBD2 (5 bases each). CDR1 is MDHEN and CDR2 is SYDVKM in the germline V gene. The CDR3 totals 16 residues. V gave up 0 bases and J gave up 3 bases, with 15 bases separating them. This CDR3 is CASSLWGSGTLYEQYF. The CDR3 nucleotides are TGTGCCAGCAGTTTATGGGGTTCGGGGACGCTCTACGAGCAGTACTTC.

The chain combines TRBV7-9 with TRBJ1-2, with 9 bases matching TRBD1. V shed 8 bases, J shed 6 bases, and the junction held 7 bases outside the gene matches. This CDR3 spans 13 amino acids. Germline CDR1 reads SEHNR; CDR2 reads FQNEAQ (reference sequence). The CDR3 is CASHRTGDHGYTF. The DNA for the CDR3 is TGTGCCAGCCACCGGACAGGGGACCATGGCTACACCTTC.

This clone was counted a single time. J is TRBJ1-1 and V is TRBV19; D is ambiguous. Trimming took 4 bases from V and 9 from J, leaving 9 bases between them. The germline gives CDR1 LNHDA, CDR2 SQIVND (reference sequence). This CDR3 is 11 amino acids long. This CDR3 is CASSNLGQAFF. The CDR3 coding sequence is TGTGCCAGTAGTAACCTGGGCCAAGCTTTCTTT.

This chain links TRBV5-1 with TRBJ2-3; weak D call: TRBD2 (6 bases). The ends were cut back, 1 base at V and 1 base at J, with 13 bases in the middle. The CDR3 length is 16 residues. CDR1 and CDR2 from the germline V gene are SGHRS and YFSETQ. This chain's CDR3 is CASSLPGGIGTDTQYF. CDR3 nucleotides: TGCGCCAGCAGCTTGCCAGGCGGGATTGGCACAGATACGCAGTATTTT.

The gene calls are TRBV7-9 and TRBJ1-5; D is unresolved. V dropped 1 base and J dropped 5 bases, with 9 bases sitting between them. The CDR3 is made up of 14 amino acids. Germline CDR1 and CDR2: SEHNR and FQNEAQ (reference sequence). The CDR3 here is CASSLGGLDQPQHF. CDR3 nucleotides: TGTGCCAGCAGCTTAGGGGGTCTAGATCAGCCCCAGCATTTT.

The chain couples TRBV6-1 to TRBJ1-5; TRBD1 matches 10 bases. Losses at the gene ends were 5 bases for V and 5 bases for J; bases not matched to a gene: 6. Germline V gives CDR1 MNHNS, CDR2 SASEGT. This CDR3 contains 15 residues. The CDR3 loop reads CASSTGTGAYQPQHF. The CDR3 DNA reads as TGTGCCAGCAGTACTGGGACAGGGGCATATCAGCCCCAGCATTTT.

This chain links TRBV7-2 with TRBJ2-7; 9 bases map to TRBD1. The CDR3 consists of 16 residues. The germline V gene encodes CDR1 SGHTA and CDR2 FQGNSA. After removal of 0 bases from V and 3 bases from J, the junction contained 6 bases not matched to a gene. For the CDR3, the DNA is TGTGCCAGCAGCTTAGCTTTTGGGACAGGGAACTACGAGCAGTACTTC. It is translated as CASSLAFGTGNYEQYF.

The chain recombines TRBV14 with TRBJ2-5; D remains unclear. The CDR3 extends over 15 amino acids. V was shortened by 0 bases and J by 0 bases, with 8 bases between the two germline ends. Germline V gene sequence: CDR1 SGHDN, CDR2 FVKESK. CDR3 amino acids: CASSQDLEYQETQYF. The CDR3 region has the DNA TGTGCCAGCAGCCAAGATCTCGAGTACCAAGAGACCCAGTACTTC.